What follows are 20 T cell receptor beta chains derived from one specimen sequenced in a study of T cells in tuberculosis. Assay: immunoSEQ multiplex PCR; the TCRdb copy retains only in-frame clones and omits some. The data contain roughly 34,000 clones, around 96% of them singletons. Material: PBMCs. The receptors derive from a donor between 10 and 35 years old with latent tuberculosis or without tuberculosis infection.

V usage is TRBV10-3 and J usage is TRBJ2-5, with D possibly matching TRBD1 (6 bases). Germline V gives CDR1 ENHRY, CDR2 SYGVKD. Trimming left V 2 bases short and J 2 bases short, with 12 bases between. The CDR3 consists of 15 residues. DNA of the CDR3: TGTGCCATCAGTGAGACAGGGTACCAGCAAGAGACCCAGTACTTC. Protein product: CAISETGYQQETQYF.

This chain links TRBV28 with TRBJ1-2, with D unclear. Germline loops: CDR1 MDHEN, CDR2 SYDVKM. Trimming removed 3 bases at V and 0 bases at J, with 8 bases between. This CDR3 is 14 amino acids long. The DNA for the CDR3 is TGTGCCAGCAGTTTTAGTAGTCCTAACTATGGCTACACCTTC. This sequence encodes CASSFSSPNYGYTF.

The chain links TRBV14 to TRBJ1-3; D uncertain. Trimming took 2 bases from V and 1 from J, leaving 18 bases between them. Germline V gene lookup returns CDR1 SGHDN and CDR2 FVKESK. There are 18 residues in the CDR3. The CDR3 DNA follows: TGTGCCAGCAGCCAAACCATTTACGCGTCGGGTTCTGGAAACACCATATATTTT. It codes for CASSQTIYASGSGNTIYF.

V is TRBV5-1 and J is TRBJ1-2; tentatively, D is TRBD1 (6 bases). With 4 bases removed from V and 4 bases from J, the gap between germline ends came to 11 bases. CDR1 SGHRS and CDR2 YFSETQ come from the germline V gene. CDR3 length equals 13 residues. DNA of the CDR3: TGCGCCAGCAGCGCCGGACAGCCCTATGGCTACACCTTC. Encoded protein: CASSAGQPYGYTF.

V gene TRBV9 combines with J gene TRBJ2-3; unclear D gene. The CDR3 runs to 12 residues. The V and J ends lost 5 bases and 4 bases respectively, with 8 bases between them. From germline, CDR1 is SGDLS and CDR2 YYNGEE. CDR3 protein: CASSALPDTQYF. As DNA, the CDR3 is TGTGCCAGCAGTGCACTGCCAGATACGCAGTATTTT.

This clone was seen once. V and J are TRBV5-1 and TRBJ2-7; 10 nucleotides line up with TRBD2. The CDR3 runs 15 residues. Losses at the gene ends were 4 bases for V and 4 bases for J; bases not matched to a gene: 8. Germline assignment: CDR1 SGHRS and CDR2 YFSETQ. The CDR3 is CASSDPASGRYEQYF. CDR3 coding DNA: TGCGCCAGCAGCGATCCCGCTAGCGGGAGATACGAGCAGTACTTC.

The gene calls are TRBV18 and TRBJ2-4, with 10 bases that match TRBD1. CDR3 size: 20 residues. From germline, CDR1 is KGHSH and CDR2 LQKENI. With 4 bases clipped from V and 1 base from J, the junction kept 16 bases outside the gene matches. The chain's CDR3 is CASSRWDRGHPGKAKNIQYF. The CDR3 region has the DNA TGTGCCAGCTCACGATGGGACAGGGGTCACCCGGGAAAGGCCAAAAACATTCAGTACTTC.

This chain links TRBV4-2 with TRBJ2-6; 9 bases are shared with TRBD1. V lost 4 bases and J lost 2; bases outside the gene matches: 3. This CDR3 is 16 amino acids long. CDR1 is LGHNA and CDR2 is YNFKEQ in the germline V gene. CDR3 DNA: TGTGCCAGCAGCCGCCGACAGGGGGCTGGGGCCAACGTCCTGACTTTC. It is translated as CASSRRQGAGANVLTF.

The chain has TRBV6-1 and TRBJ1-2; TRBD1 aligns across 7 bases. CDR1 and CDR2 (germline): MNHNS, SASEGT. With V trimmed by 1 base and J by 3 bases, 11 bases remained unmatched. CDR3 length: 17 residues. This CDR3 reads CASSEDKTLGGYYGYTF. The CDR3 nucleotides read TGTGCCAGCAGTGAAGACAAGACCCTAGGGGGCTACTATGGCTACACCTTC.

The CDR3 spells CASSVQGVGNTEAFF. For the CDR3, the DNA is TGTGCCAGCAGCGTCCAGGGGGTTGGGAACACTGAAGCTTTCTTT. The chain uses TRBV9 and TRBJ1-1; 7 bases map to TRBD1. The trim removed 2 bases at V and 1 base at J, leaving 5 bases unmatched. The CDR3 totals 15 residues. Per the germline V gene, CDR1 is SGDLS and CDR2 is YYNGEE.

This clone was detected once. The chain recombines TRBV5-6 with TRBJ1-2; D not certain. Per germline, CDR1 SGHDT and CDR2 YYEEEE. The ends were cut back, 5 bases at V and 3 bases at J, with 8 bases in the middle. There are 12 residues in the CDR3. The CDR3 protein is CASSLRDYGYTF. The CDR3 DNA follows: TGTGCCAGCAGTCTTCGGGACTATGGCTACACCTTC.

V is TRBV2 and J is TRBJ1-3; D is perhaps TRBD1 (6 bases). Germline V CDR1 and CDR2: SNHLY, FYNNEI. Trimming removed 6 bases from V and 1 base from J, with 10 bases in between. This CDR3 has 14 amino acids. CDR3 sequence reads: CASRETGSGNTIYF. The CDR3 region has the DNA TGTGCCAGCAGGGAGACAGGATCTGGAAACACCATATATTTT.

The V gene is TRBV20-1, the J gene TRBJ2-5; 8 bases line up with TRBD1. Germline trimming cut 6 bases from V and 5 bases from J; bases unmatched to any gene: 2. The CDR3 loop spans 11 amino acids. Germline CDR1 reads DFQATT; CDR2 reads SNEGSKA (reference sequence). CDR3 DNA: TGCAGTGCCCGGACAGGGGAGACCCAGTACTTC. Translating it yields CSARTGETQYF.

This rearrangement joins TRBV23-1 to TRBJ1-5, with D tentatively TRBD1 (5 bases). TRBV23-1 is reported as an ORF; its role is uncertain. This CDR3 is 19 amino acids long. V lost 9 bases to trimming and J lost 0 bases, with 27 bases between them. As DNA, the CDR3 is TGCGCCAGTTGGACGCGGGGGGGAGGTAGTAGGCTTAGCAATCAGCCCCAGCATTTT. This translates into CASWTRGGGSRLSNQPQHF.

The DNA of the CDR3 is TGTGCCAGCTCCCCTAACAGGGCTAAAGGACACGAGCAGTACTTC. The encoded protein is CASSPNRAKGHEQYF. This rearrangement joins TRBV18 to TRBJ2-7; tentative D call: TRBD1 (6 bases). Trimming shortened V by 6 bases and J by 5 bases, and 20 bases separated the two germline ends. Per germline, CDR1 KGHSH and CDR2 LQKENI. This CDR3 has 15 residues.

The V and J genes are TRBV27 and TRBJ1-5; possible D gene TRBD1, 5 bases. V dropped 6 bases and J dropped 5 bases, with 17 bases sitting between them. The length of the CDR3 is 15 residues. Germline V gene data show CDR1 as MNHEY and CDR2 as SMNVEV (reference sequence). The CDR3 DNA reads TGTGCCAGCAGGCAATACGGCGGGGCCCATCAGCCCCAGCATTTT. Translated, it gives CASRQYGGAHQPQHF.

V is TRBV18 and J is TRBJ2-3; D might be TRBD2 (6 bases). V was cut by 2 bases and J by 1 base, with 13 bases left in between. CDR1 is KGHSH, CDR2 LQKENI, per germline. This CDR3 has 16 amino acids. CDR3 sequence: CASSPGRTGRTDTQYF. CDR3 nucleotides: TGTGCCAGCTCACCAGGGAGGACGGGGCGCACAGATACGCAGTATTTT.

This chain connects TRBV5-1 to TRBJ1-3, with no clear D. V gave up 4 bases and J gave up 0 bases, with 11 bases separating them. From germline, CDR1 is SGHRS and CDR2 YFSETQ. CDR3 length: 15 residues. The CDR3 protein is CASSVDVSSGNTIYF. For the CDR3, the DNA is TGCGCCAGCAGCGTGGACGTGAGCTCTGGAAACACCATATATTTT.

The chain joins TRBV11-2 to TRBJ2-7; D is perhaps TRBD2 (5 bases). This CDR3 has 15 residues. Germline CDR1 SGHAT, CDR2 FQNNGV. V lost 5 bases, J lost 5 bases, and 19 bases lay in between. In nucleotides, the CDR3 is TGTGCCAGCAGCCACCTCCGAGGGAGTTTGAACGAGCAGTACTTC. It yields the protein CASSHLRGSLNEQYF.

The CDR3 region has the DNA TGTGCCAGCAGCTTACTCAATAGTCAAGAGACCCAGTACTTC. Translation: CASSLLNSQETQYF. V and J are TRBV7-9 and TRBJ2-5; D ambiguous. Germline V gene sequence: CDR1 SEHNR, CDR2 FQNEAQ (reference sequence). The length of the CDR3 is 14 residues. V dropped 2 bases and J dropped 2 bases, with 9 bases sitting between them.